These 4 T cell receptor beta chains were all obtained from the same sample, sequenced in a study of human T cells and chemical hapten exposure. Time point indicated: pre-sensitization, week 0. Treatment indicated: therapeutic diphenylcyclopropenone sensitization with weekly scalp DPC. In TCRdb, the RACE reads were re-called with MiXCR into one record per CDR3 protein. The data show roughly 260,000 distinct CDR3 sequences, with about 9% seen just once and 2% to 2.5% held by the top ten. Specimen: whole blood, collected in connection with sensitization to the hapten diphenylcyclopropenone (DPC). These receptors were collected from a woman aged 35 to 49 with alopecia areata. Some clones in this sample may be carry-over from other donors' samples.

For this clonotype: An end of the junction differs from the germline gene, which may be a read error. The V and J genes are TRBV10-3 and TRBJ2-7, with unresolved D. This CDR3 is 15 amino acids long. CDR1 and CDR2 (germline): ENHRY, SYGVKD. This CDR3 is CAISEPTRSSDEQYF. DNA for the CDR3: TGTGCCATCAGTGAGCCGACCCGGTCCTCCGACGAGCAGTACTTC.

DNA of the CDR3: TGTGCCAGCAGCCTTACCGTAGCGGGAAACACCGGGGAGCTGTTTTTT. Translating it yields CASSLTVAGNTGELFF. This rearrangement joins TRBV6-2 or TRBV6-3 to TRBJ2-2; 8 positions agree with TRBD2. Unmatched junction bases numbered 8, after V lost 6 bases and J lost 2 bases. Per the germline V gene, CDR1 is MNHEY and CDR2 is SVGEGT. The CDR3 has 16 residues.

This chain links TRBV7-2 with TRBJ2-2; D uncertain. V shed 5 bases and J shed 2 bases, with 12 bases lying between them. The CDR3 sequence is 15 residues long. Germline CDR1 and CDR2: SGHTA and FQGNSA. CDR3 sequence (DNA): TGTGCCAGCAGCCGGGTCAACACCAACACCGGGGAGCTGTTTTTT. This encodes CASSRVNTNTGELFF.

This clonotype has at least ten counts. The CDR3 spells CASSPGTGYTEAFF. The CDR3 region has the DNA TGTGCCAGCAGTCCCGGGACGGGGTACACTGAAGCTTTCTTT. The chain recombines TRBV12-3 or TRBV12-4 with TRBJ1-1; tentative D call: TRBD1 (5 bases). CDR3 length: 14 amino acids. Trimming removed 5 bases at V and 3 bases at J, with 13 bases between.